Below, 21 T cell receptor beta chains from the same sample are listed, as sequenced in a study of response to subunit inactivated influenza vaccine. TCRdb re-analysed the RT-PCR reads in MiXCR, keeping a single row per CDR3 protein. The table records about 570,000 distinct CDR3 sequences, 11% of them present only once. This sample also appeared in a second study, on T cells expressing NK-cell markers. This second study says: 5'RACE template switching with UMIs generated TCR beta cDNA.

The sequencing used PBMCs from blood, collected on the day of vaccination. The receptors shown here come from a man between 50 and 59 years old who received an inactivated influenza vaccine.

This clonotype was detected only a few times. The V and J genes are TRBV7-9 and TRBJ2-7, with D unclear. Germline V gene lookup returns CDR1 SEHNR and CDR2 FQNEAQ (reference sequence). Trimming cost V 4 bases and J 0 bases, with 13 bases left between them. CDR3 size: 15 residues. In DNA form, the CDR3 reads TGTGCCAGCAGCTCAGACACCGAGTTCTCCTACGAGCAGTACTTC. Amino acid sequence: CASSSDTEFSYEQYF. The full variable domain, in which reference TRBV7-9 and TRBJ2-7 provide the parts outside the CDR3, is DTGVSQNPRHKITKRGQNVTFRCDPISEHNRLYWYRQTLGQGPEFLTYFQNEAQLEKSRLLSDRFSAERPKGSFSTLEIQRTEQGDSAMYLCASSSDTEFSYEQYFGPGTRLTVT.

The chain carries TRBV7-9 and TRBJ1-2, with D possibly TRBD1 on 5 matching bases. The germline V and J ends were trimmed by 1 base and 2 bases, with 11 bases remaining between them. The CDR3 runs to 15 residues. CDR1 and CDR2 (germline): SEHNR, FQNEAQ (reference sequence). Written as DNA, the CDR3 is TGTGCCAGCAGCTTAGTGCAGGGAAGAAACTATGGCTACACCTTC. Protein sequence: CASSLVQGRNYGYTF.

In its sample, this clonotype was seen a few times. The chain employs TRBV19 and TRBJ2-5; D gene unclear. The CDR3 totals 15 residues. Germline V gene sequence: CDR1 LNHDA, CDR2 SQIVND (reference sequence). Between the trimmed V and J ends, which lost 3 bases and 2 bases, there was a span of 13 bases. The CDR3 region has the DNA TGTGCCAGTAGTATTCTTGGCGTCAGGCAAGAGACCCAGTACTTC. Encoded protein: CASSILGVRQETQYF.

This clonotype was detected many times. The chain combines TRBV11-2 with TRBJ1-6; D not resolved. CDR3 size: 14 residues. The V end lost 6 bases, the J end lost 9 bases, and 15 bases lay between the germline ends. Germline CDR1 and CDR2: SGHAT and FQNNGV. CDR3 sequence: CASRLLRTGSPLHF. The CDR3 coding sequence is TGTGCCAGCAGACTCCTGCGGACGGGTTCACCCCTCCACTTT.

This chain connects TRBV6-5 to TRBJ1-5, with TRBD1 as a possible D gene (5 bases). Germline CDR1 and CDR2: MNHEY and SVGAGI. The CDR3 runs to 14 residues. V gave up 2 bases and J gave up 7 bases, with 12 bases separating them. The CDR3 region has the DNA TGTGCCAGCAGTTACCCAGGGCGAGGGCAGCCCCAGCATTTT. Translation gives CASSYPGRGQPQHF.

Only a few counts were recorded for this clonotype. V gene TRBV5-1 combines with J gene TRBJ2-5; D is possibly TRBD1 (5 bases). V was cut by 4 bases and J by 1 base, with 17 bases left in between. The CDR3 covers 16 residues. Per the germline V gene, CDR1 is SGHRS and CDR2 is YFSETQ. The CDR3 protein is CASSRGGRGSQETQYF. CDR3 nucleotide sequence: TGCGCCAGCAGCCGCGGTGGAAGGGGTAGCCAAGAGACCCAGTACTTC.

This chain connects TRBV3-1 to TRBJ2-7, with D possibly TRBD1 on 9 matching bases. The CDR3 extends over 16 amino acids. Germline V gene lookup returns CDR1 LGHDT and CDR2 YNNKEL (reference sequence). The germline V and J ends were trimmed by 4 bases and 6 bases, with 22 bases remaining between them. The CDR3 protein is CASSPGPSGGQGEQYF. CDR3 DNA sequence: TGTGCCAGCAGCCCGGGACCGAGCGGGGGACAGGGCGAGCAGTACTTC.

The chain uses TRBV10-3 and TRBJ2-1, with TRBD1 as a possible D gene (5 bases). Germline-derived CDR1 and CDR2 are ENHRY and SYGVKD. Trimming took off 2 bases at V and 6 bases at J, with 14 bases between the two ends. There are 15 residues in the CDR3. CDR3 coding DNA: TGTGCCATCAGTGAGCAAGAGAGCAGGGCCAATGAGCAGTTCTTC. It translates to CAISEQESRANEQFF.

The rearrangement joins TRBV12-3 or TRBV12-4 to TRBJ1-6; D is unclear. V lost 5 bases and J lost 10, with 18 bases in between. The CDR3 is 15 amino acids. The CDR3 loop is CASSPPGPRTSPLHF. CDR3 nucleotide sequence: TGTGCCAGCAGTCCACCGGGCCCTCGAACCTCACCCCTCCACTTT.

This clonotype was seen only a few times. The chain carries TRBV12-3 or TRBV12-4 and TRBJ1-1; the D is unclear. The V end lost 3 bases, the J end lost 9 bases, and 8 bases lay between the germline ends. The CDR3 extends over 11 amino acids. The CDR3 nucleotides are TGTGCCAGCAGTTTGGGTCAGAAAGCTTTCTTT. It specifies CASSLGQKAFF.

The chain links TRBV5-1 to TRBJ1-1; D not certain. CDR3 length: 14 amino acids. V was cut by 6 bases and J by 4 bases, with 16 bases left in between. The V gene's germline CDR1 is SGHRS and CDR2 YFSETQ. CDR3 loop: CASNPLGPGTEAFF. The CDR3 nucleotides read TGCGCCAGCAATCCTTTGGGCCCTGGCACTGAAGCTTTCTTT.

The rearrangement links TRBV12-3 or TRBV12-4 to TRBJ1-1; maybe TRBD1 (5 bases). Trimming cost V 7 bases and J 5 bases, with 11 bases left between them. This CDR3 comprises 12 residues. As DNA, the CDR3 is TGTGCCAGCATCCAGGGACTGACTGAAGCTTTCTTT. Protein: CASIQGLTEAFF.

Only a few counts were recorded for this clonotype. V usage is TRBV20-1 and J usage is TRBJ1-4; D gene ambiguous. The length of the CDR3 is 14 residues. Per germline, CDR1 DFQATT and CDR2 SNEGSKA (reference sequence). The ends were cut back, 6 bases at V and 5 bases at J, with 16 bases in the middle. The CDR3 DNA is TGCAGTGCGAGAAGAGGGTCTCCGAATGAAAAACTGTTTTTT. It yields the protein CSARRGSPNEKLFF.

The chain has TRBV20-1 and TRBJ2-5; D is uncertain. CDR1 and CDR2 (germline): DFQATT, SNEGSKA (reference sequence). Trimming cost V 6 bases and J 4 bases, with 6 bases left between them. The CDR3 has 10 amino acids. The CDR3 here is CSAPTETQYF. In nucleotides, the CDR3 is TGCAGTGCCCCGACAGAGACCCAGTACTTC.

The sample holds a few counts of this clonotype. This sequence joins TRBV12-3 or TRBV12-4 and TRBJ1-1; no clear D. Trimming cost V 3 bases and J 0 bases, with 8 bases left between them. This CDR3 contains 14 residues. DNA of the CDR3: TGTGCCAGCAGTTTCTTAGAAATGAACACTGAAGCTTTCTTT. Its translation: CASSFLEMNTEAFF.

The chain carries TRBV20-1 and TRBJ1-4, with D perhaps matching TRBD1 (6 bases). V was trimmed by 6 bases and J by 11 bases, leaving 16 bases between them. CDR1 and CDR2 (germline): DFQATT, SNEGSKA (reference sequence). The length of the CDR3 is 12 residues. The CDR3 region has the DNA TGCAGTGCCGAAAAACAGGGTGCTAAACTGTTTTTT. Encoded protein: CSAEKQGAKLFF.

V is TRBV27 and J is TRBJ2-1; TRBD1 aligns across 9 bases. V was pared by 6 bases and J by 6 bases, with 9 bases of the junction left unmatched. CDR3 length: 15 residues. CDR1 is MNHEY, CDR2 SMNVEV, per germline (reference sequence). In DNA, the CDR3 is TGTGCCAGCAGCTGGGACAGGGATTTTTTCAATGAGCAGTTCTTC. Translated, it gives CASSWDRDFFNEQFF.

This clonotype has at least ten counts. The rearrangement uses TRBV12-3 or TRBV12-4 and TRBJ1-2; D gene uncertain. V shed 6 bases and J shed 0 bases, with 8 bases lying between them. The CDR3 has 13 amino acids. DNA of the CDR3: TGTGCCAGCAGCCCCGGATCTAACTATGGCTACACCTTC. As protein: CASSPGSNYGYTF.

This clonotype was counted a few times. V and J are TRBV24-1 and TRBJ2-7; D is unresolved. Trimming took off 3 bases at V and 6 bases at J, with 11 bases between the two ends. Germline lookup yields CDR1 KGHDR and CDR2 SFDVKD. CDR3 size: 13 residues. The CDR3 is CATSDDLGGEQYF. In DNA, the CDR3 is TGTGCCACCAGTGATGACCTTGGCGGCGAGCAGTACTTC.

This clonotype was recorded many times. Here the CDR3 reads CASSTPGTGGYEQYF. As DNA, the CDR3 is TGTGCCAGCAGTACCCCCGGGACAGGGGGTTACGAGCAGTACTTC. The chain combines TRBV6-1 with TRBJ2-7; 11 positions match TRBD1. J was trimmed by 4 bases and V by 5 bases; bases with no gene match: 7. Germline loops: CDR1 MNHNS, CDR2 SASEGT. The CDR3 covers 15 residues.

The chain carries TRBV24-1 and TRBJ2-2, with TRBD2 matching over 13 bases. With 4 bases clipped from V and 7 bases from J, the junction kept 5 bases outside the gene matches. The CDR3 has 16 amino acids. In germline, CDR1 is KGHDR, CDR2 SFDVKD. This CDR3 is CATSDSGLAGNGELFF. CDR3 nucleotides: TGTGCCACCAGTGACTCGGGACTAGCGGGGAACGGGGAGCTGTTTTTT.